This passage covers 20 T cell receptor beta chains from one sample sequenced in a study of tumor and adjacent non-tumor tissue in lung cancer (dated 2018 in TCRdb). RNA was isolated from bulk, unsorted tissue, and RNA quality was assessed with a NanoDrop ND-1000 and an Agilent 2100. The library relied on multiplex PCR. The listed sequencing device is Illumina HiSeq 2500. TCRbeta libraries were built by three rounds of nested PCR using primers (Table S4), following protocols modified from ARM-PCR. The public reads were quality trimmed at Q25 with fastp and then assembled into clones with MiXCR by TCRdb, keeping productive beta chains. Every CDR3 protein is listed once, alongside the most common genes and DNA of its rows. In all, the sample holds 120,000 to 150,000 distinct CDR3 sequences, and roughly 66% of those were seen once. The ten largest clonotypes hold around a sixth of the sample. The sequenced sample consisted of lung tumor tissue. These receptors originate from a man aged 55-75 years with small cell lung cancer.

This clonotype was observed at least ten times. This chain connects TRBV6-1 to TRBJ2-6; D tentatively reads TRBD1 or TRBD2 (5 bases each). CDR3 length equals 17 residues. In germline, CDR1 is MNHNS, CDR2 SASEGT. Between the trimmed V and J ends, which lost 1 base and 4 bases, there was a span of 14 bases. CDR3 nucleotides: TGTGCCAGCAGTGAAGGTCCAGGGAGCTCCGGGGCCAACGTCCTGACTTTC. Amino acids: CASSEGPGSSGANVLTF.

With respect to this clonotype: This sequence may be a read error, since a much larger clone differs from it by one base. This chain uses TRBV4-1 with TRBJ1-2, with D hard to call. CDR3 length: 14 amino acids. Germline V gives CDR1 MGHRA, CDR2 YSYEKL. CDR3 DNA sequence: TGCACCAGCAGCCAAGATCAACGATTCTATGGCTACACCTTC. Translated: CTSSQDQRFYGYTF.

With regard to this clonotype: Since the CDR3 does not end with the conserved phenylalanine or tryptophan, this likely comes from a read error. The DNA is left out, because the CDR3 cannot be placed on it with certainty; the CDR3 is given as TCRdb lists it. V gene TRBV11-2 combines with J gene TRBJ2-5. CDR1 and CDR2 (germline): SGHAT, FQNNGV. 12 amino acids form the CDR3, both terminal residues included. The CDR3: CASSVTWIQEYL.

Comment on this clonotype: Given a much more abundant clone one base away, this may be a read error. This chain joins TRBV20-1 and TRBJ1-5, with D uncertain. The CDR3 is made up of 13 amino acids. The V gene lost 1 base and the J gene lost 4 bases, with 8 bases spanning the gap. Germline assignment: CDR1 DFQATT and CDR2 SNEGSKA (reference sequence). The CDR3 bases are TGCAGTGCTAGAGCCCAAGCGAATCAGCCCCAGCATTTT. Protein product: CSARAQANQPQHF.

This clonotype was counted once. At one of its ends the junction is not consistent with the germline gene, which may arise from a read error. CDR3 in DNA: TGTGCCAGCAGTTACAGAACCCCGACAGGGGATTATGGCTACGCCTTC. This gives the protein CASSYRTPTGDYGYAF. The gene calls are TRBV6-5 and TRBJ1-2; 8 positions agree with TRBD1. The CDR3 is 16 amino acids. The germline V gene encodes CDR1 MNHEY and CDR2 SVGAGI.

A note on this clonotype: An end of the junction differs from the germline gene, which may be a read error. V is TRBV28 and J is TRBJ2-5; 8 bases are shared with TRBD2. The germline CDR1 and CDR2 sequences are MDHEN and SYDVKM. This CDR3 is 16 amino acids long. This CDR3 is CTSSLTIGRAGETQYF. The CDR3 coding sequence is TGTACCAGCAGTTTGACTATCGGGAGGGCCGGAGAGACCCAGTACTTC.

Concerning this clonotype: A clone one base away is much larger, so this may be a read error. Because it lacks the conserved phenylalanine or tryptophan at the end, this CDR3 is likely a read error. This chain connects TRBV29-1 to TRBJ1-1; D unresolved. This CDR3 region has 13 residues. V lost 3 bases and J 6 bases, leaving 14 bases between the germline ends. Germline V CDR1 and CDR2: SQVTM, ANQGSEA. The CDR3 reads CSVDPFQSSEAFI. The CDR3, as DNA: TGCAGCGTTGATCCGTTTCAGAGTTCTGAAGCTTTCATT.

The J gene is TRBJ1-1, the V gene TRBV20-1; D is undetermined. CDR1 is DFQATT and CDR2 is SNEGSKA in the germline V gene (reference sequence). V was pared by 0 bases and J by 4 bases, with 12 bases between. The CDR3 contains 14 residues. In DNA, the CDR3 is TGCAGTGCTAGAGATCGGCGGGGATGCACTGAAGCTTTCTTT. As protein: CSARDRRGCTEAFF.

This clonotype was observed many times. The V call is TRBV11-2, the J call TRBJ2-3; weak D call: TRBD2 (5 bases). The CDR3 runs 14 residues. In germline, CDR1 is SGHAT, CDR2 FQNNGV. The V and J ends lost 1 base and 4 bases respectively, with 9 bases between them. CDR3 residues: CASSLVGGSDTQYF. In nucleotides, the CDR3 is TGTGCCAGCAGCTTAGTTGGAGGTTCAGATACGCAGTATTTT.

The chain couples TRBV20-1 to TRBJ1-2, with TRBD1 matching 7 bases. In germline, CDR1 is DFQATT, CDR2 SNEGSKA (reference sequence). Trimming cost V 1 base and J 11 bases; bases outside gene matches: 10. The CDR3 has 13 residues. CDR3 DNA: TGCAGTGCTAGAGTGGGGACAGTCTCCCCATACACCTTC. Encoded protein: CSARVGTVSPYTF.

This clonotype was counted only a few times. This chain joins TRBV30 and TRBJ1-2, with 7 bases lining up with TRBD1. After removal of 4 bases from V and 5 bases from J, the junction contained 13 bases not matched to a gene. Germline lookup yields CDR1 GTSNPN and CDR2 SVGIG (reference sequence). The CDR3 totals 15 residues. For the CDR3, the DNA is TGTGCCTGGATGAGGATCCGACAGGGAGAGTATGGCTACACCTTC. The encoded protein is CAWMRIRQGEYGYTF.

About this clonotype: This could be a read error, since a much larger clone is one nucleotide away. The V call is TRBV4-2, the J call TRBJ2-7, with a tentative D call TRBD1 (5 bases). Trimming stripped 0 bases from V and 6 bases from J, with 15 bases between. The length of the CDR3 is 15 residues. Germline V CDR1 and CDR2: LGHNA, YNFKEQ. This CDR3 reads CASSQEVGVASEQYF. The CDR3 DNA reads TGTGCCAGCAGCCAAGAGGTAGGGGTTGCTAGCGAGCAGTACTTC.

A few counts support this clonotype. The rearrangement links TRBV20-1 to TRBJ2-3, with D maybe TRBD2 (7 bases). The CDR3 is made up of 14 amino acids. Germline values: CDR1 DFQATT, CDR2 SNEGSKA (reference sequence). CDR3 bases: TGCTTGGCTTTGGGGGGGCTTAAGTCGGATACGCAGTATTTT. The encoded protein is CLALGGLKSDTQYF.

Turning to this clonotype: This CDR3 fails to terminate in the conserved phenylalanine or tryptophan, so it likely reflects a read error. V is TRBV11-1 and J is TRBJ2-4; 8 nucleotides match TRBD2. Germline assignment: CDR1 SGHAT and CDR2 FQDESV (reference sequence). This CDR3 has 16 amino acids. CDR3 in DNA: TGTGCCTGCAGCGACGGGAGGGGCCTAGCCAAAAACATTCAGTACTCC. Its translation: CACSDGRGLAKNIQYS.

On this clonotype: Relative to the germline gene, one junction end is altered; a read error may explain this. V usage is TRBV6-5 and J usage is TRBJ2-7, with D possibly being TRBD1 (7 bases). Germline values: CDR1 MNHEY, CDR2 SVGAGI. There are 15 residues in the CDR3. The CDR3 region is CACRLRGESSYEQYF. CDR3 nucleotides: TGTGCCTGCAGGCTCAGGGGGGAGAGCTCCTACGAGCAGTACTTC.

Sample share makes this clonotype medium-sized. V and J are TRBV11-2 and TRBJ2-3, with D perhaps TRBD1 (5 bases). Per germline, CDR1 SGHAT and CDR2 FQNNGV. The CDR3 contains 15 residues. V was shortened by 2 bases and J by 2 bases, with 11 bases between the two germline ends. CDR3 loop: CASSLSYRITDTQYF. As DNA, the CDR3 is TGTGCCAGCAGCTTATCTTACAGGATCACAGATACGCAGTATTTT.

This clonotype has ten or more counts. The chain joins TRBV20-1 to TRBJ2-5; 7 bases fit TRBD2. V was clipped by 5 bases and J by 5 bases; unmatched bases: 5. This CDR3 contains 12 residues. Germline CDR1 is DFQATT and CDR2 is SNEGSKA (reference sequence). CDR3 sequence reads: CSARTSAETQYF. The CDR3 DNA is TGCAGTGCTCGGACTAGTGCGGAGACCCAGTACTTC.

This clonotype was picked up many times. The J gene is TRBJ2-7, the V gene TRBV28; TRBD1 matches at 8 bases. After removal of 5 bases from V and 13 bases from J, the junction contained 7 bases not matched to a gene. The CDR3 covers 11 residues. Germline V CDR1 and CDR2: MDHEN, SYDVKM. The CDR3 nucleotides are TGTGCCAGCAGTGCCCGGGACAGGACTTACTTC. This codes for CASSARDRTYF.

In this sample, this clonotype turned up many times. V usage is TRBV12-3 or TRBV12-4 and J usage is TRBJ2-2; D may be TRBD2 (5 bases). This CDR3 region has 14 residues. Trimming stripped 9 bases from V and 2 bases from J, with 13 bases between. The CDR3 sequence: CASDGELNTGELFF. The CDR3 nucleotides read TGTGCCAGTGACGGGGAGTTAAACACCGGGGAGCTGTTTTTT.

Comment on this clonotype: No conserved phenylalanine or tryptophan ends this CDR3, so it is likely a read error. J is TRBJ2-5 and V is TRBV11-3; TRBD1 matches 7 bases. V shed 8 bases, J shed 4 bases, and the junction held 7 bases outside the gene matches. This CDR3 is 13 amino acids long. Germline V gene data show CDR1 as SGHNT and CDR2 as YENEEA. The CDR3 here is CASCRDSAETQYL. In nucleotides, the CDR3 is TGTGCCAGCTGTCGGGACAGCGCAGAGACCCAGTACTTA.